This T cell receptor beta chain was retrieved from a study of blood T cell repertoires in COVID-19. At the level of the study: COVID-19 samples collected from the United States, Italy and Spain covered acute and convalescent phases.

Source study methods: For nucleated cells, counts were estimated from reference gene primer amplification. The table came from immunoSEQ multiplex PCR; TCRdb's copy has only in-frame clones and leaves some out. V and J calls and clone size are copied from that table; D and trimming were computed from the DNA. The table records approximately 75,000 clones, around 80% of them present only once. Germline V gene data show CDR1 as KGHDR and CDR2 as SFDVKD. This CDR3 comprises 13 residues. V shed 6 bases and J shed 8 bases, with 15 bases lying between them. The chain uses TRBV24-1 and TRBJ1-2; no clear D. Sequenced sample: peripheral blood. This sequence originates from a man aged 45-60 years with COVID-19, enrolled during active disease. The CDR3 here is CATSSGDLPGYTF. CDR3 in DNA: TGTGCCACCAGTTCGGGAGACCTACCGGGCTACACCTTC.